Listed here are 31 T cell receptor beta chains from one sample, sequenced in a study of blood T cell repertoires in COVID-19 (dated by TCRdb to about 2020). Library creation used the immunoSEQ multiplex PCR assay. TCRdb took this table from immuneACCESS and kept in-frame rearrangements with V and J called. Such tables lack part of the clones; where checked against another copy, unresolved V genes explain under half of the gap, and the rest is unexplained. The sample table lists 210,000 or so clones, roughly 84% of them with a count of one. Around 20% of the sample rests with the top ten. Sequenced input: peripheral blood. These receptors came from a human donor in a cohort sampled during active COVID-19.

The rearrangement uses TRBV6-6 and TRBJ2-7, with 7 bases matching TRBD1. CDR1 and CDR2 from the germline V gene are MNHNY and SVGAGI (reference sequence). The ends lost 8 bases at V and 4 bases at J; junction bases unmatched: 2. The CDR3 spans 11 residues. The CDR3 protein is CASGTEYEQYV. DNA of the CDR3: TGTGCCAGCGGGACAGAGTACGAGCAGTACGTC.

The chain carries TRBV9 and TRBJ2-5, with D perhaps TRBD2 (5 bases). V was pared by 2 bases and J by 5 bases, with 10 bases between. The CDR3 consists of 13 residues. CDR1 is SGDLS and CDR2 is YYNGEE in the germline V gene. CDR3 region: CASSVAGRETQYF. The CDR3 DNA follows: TGTGCCAGCAGCGTCGCGGGCCGGGAGACCCAGTACTTC.

The V call is TRBV10-3, the J call TRBJ1-2; the D is unclear. CDR1 is ENHRY and CDR2 is SYGVKD in the germline V gene. CDR3 size: 14 residues. Trimming removed 3 bases from V and 1 base from J, with 9 bases in between. CDR3 residues: CAISERGVNYGYTF. The CDR3 DNA reads TGTGCCATCAGTGAACGGGGTGTTAACTATGGCTACACCTTC.

V gene TRBV30 combines with J gene TRBJ2-7; D gene uncertain. The CDR3 consists of 12 residues. CDR1 and CDR2 from the germline V gene are GTSNPN and SVGIG (reference sequence). Trimming took off 3 bases at V and 2 bases at J, with 8 bases between the two ends. CDR3 amino acids: CAWRYSAYEQYF. The CDR3 bases are TGTGCCTGGAGATATTCAGCCTACGAGCAGTACTTC.

The V call is TRBV11-3, the J call TRBJ2-1, with TRBD1 matching over 11 bases. The germline V gene encodes CDR1 SGHNT and CDR2 YENEEA. Trimming took 5 bases from V and 8 from J; bases not matched to a gene: 8. CDR3 length: 15 amino acids. The CDR3 is CASSVGQGAVDEQFF. The CDR3 nucleotides read TGTGCCAGCAGCGTCGGACAGGGGGCGGTCGATGAGCAGTTCTTC. The full variable domain, completed using reference TRBV11-3 and TRBJ2-1, is EAGVVQSPRYKIIEKKQPVAFWCNPISGHNTLYWYLQNLGQGPELLIRYENEEAVDDSQLPKDRFSAERLKGVDSTLKIQPAELGDSAVYLCASSVGQGAVDEQFFGPGTRLTVL.

V gene TRBV5-1 combines with J gene TRBJ2-1; 14 nucleotides match TRBD2. With 4 bases clipped from V and 7 bases from J, the junction kept 4 bases outside the gene matches. Germline CDR1 reads SGHRS; CDR2 reads YFSETQ. CDR3 length: 15 residues. The CDR3 here is CASSGLAGGLNEQFF. CDR3 sequence (DNA): TGCGCCAGCAGCGGACTAGCGGGAGGTTTGAATGAGCAGTTCTTC.

Comments on this clone: At the DNA level, this CDR3 is encoded by other sequences in the same sample as well. This chain links TRBV28 with TRBJ2-7; 7 nucleotides line up with TRBD1. V shed 9 bases and J 1 base; nucleotides not matched to a gene: 6. The CDR3 is made up of 13 amino acids. The germline CDR1 and CDR2 sequences are MDHEN and SYDVKM. As DNA, the CDR3 is TGTGCCAGTTCATCGGGACAGTCCTACGAGCAGTACTTC. It encodes CASSSGQSYEQYF.

This clone has a handful of counts. The genes are TRBV4-2 and TRBJ1-3; no definite D call. Germline CDR1 is LGHNA and CDR2 is YNFKEQ. V lost 6 bases, J lost 4 bases, and 10 bases lay in between. There are 13 residues in the CDR3. The CDR3 is CASRVPVGNTIYF. CDR3 nucleotides: TGTGCCAGCAGAGTACCAGTCGGAAACACCATATATTTT.

CDR3 sequence: CASSLYPRVLQETQYF. CDR3 DNA: TGTGCCAGCAGCTTATACCCCAGGGTCCTCCAAGAGACCCAGTACTTC. The genes are TRBV7-9 and TRBJ2-5, with D possibly matching TRBD1 (5 bases). The V end lost 2 bases, the J end lost 1 base, and 14 bases lay between the germline ends. The CDR3 sequence is 16 residues long. CDR1 SEHNR and CDR2 FQNEAQ come from the germline V gene (reference sequence).

The chain carries TRBV15 and TRBJ1-4; D may be TRBD1 (6 bases). V was shortened by 0 bases and J by 1 base, with 12 bases between the two germline ends. CDR3 size: 17 residues. Germline CDR1 LNHNV, CDR2 YYDKDF (reference sequence). The CDR3 DNA is TGTGCCACCAGCAGAGATCAGGGGTTCGTAACTAATGAAAAACTGTTTTTT. Translation gives CATSRDQGFVTNEKLFF.

The V gene is TRBV5-1, the J gene TRBJ2-2, with a tentative D call TRBD2 (6 bases). This CDR3 is 14 amino acids long. The V gene's germline CDR1 is SGHRS and CDR2 YFSETQ. V shed 5 bases and J shed 2 bases, with 10 bases lying between them. The CDR3 loop is CASRNGGNTGELFF. CDR3 sequence (DNA): TGCGCCAGCAGAAACGGGGGAAACACCGGGGAGCTGTTTTTT.

This chain uses TRBV3-1 (or the pseudogene TRBV3-2) with TRBJ2-5; no clear D gene. With 4 bases removed from V and 3 bases from J, the gap between germline ends came to 6 bases. This CDR3 contains 12 residues. Germline values: CDR1 LGHDT, CDR2 YNNKEL (reference sequence). The CDR3, as DNA: TGTGCCAGCAGCCCGAGAGAAGAGACCCAGTACTTC. Protein sequence: CASSPREETQYF.

This clone was seen a single time. This rearrangement joins TRBV6-4 to TRBJ1-2, with D possibly matching TRBD1 (5 bases). This CDR3 has 15 amino acids. V shed 6 bases and J shed 4 bases, with 18 bases lying between them. The germline V gene has CDR1 MRHNA and CDR2 SNTAGT. CDR3 DNA: TGTGCCAGCAGGCCCCCTCTCCAGGGAACCTATGGCTACACCTTC. Its protein is CASRPPLQGTYGYTF.

This chain links TRBV7-9 with TRBJ2-2; the D gene is possibly TRBD1 (6 bases). Per germline, CDR1 SEHNR and CDR2 FQNEAQ (reference sequence). There are 14 residues in the CDR3. Trimming stripped 5 bases from V and 2 bases from J, with 9 bases between. CDR3 region: CASSRGQNTGELFF. CDR3 coding DNA: TGTGCCAGCAGCCGGGGACAAAACACCGGGGAGCTGTTTTTT.

The V gene is TRBV28, the J gene TRBJ2-7; TRBD2 aligns across 12 bases. V was clipped by 6 bases and J by 3 bases; unmatched bases: 12. The CDR3 has 17 amino acids. CDR1 is MDHEN and CDR2 is SYDVKM in the germline V gene. As DNA, the CDR3 is TGTGCCAGCAGCTACGGACTAGCGGGAAACGTCTTCTACGAGCAGTACTTC. This encodes CASSYGLAGNVFYEQYF.

V usage is TRBV2 and J usage is TRBJ2-5, with a weak D call TRBD1 (6 bases). V dropped 8 bases and J dropped 5 bases, with 15 bases sitting between them. The CDR3 is made up of 13 amino acids. Germline values: CDR1 SNHLY, CDR2 FYNNEI. The chain's CDR3 is CASGQISRETQYF. The CDR3 region has the DNA TGTGCCAGCGGACAGATTAGTAGGGAGACCCAGTACTTC.

The V and J genes are TRBV3-1 (or the pseudogene TRBV3-2) and TRBJ1-5; 9 bases fit TRBD1. Per germline, CDR1 LGHDT and CDR2 YNNKEL (reference sequence). J gave up 7 bases and V 3 bases, and 4 bases lay outside the gene matches. This CDR3 contains 14 residues. In nucleotides, the CDR3 is TGTGCCAGCAGCCAGGGACAGGGAGGGCAGCCCCAGCATTTT. It codes for CASSQGQGGQPQHF.

The chain couples TRBV7-2 to TRBJ2-7, with D unresolved. Trimming shortened V by 5 bases and J by 1 base, and 3 bases separated the two germline ends. The CDR3 sequence is 11 residues long. Germline V gives CDR1 SGHTA, CDR2 FQGNSA. The CDR3, as DNA: TGTGCCAGCAGCCCTTCCTACGAGCAGTACTTC. It is translated as CASSPSYEQYF.

By share, this clone counts as medium-sized. The chain has TRBV6-2 or TRBV6-3 and TRBJ2-7; the D gene is possibly TRBD2 (6 bases). CDR1 and CDR2 (germline): MNHEY, SVGEGT. The CDR3 spans 15 residues. V lost 4 bases, J lost 2 bases, and 15 bases lay in between. The CDR3 loop is CASSSFLASTYEQYV. The CDR3 nucleotides are TGTGCCAGCAGTTCCTTCCTAGCGAGTACCTACGAGCAGTACGTC.

The chain recombines TRBV7-8 with TRBJ1-2; unclear D gene. V was clipped by 1 base and J by 5 bases, with 11 bases between them. The CDR3 runs to 14 residues. Germline CDR1 SGHVS, CDR2 FQNEAQ. CDR3 coding DNA: TGTGCCAGCAGCTTAGAACCAGAAAAGTATGGCTACACCTTC. It translates to CASSLEPEKYGYTF.

About this clone itself: One junction end disagrees with the germline gene, perhaps due to a read error. This sequence joins TRBV7-9 and TRBJ2-2; 8 nucleotides align to TRBD1. The CDR3 is 14 residues long. CDR1 is SEHNR, CDR2 FQNEAQ, per germline (reference sequence). DNA for the CDR3: TGTGCCAGCAGCCCCACGGGGGAGTTCACGGACAGGGTTTTT. Amino acid sequence: CASSPTGEFTDRVF. Filled out from reference TRBV7-9 and TRBJ2-2, the complete variable domain reads DTGVSQNPRHKITKRGQNVTFRCDPISEHNRLYWYRQTLGQGPEFLTYFQNEAQLEKSRLLSDRFSAERPKGSFSTLEIQRTEQGDSAMYLCASSPTGEFTDRVFGEGSRLTVL.

The genes are TRBV28 and TRBJ2-5; D ambiguous. Trimming took 6 bases from V and 1 from J, leaving 12 bases between them. CDR1 is MDHEN and CDR2 is SYDVKM in the germline V gene. The CDR3 runs to 14 residues. In DNA form, the CDR3 reads TGTGCCAGCAGCCGCGTCCAACCCCAAGAGACCCAGTACTTC. It codes for CASSRVQPQETQYF.

The genes are TRBV6-5 and TRBJ2-7; D might be TRBD1 (6 bases). Germline V gene data show CDR1 as MNHEY and CDR2 as SVGAGI. With 6 bases removed from V and 1 base from J, the gap between germline ends came to 16 bases. This CDR3 is 15 amino acids long. The CDR3 here is CASSRFRDTSYEQYF. CDR3 DNA sequence: TGTGCCAGCAGCCGATTCCGGGACACTTCCTACGAGCAGTACTTC.

The chain recombines TRBV4-2 with TRBJ2-3; 7 positions match TRBD2. Germline-derived CDR1 and CDR2 are LGHNA and YNFKEQ. The CDR3 loop spans 15 amino acids. The J segment lost 3 bases and the V segment lost 1 base, leaving 4 bases of the junction unmatched. The CDR3 loop is CASSQASGATDTQYF. Written as DNA, the CDR3 is TGTGCCAGCAGCCAAGCTAGCGGAGCTACAGATACGCAGTATTTT.

Remarks on this clone: This same CDR3 is encoded by further DNA sequences in the sample. The rearrangement uses TRBV5-1 and TRBJ2-2; 10 bases are shared with TRBD2. Trimming cost V 4 bases and J 4 bases; bases outside gene matches: 4. Germline lookup yields CDR1 SGHRS and CDR2 YFSETQ. There are 15 residues in the CDR3. The CDR3: CASSISGRSTGELFF. For the CDR3, the DNA is TGCGCCAGCAGCATTAGCGGGAGGAGCACCGGGGAGCTGTTTTTT.

This sequence joins TRBV3-1 (or the pseudogene TRBV3-2) and TRBJ2-3, with a tentative D call TRBD2 (6 bases). Germline CDR1 is LGHDT and CDR2 is YNNKEL (reference sequence). V was cut by 4 bases and J by 2 bases, with 10 bases left in between. The CDR3 is 14 residues long. CDR3 protein: CASSPWTNTDTQYF. CDR3 DNA sequence: TGTGCCAGCAGCCCATGGACTAACACAGATACGCAGTATTTT.

V gene TRBV28 combines with J gene TRBJ2-7; D not certain. The germline CDR1 and CDR2 sequences are MDHEN and SYDVKM. The CDR3 is 14 amino acids. The V end lost 6 bases, the J end lost 4 bases, and 16 bases lay between the germline ends. CDR3: CASRPTTSRYEQYF. The DNA of the CDR3 is TGTGCCAGCAGACCAACGACAAGCCGTTACGAGCAGTACTTC. Filled out from reference TRBV28 and TRBJ2-7, the complete variable domain reads DVKVTQSSRYLVKRTGEKVFLECVQDMDHENMFWYRQDPGLGLRLIYFSYDVKMKEKGDIPEGYSVSREKKERFSLILESASTNQTSMYLCASRPTTSRYEQYFGPGTRLTVT.

This clone was seen a single time. The V call is TRBV6-5, the J call TRBJ2-2; possible D gene TRBD2, 6 bases. V gave up 8 bases and J gave up 2 bases, with 15 bases separating them. Germline CDR1 reads MNHEY; CDR2 reads SVGAGI. The length of the CDR3 is 15 residues. CDR3 region: CASRLAAFNTGELFF. The CDR3, as DNA: TGTGCCAGCCGGTTAGCGGCATTCAACACCGGGGAGCTGTTTTTT.

CDR3 coding DNA: TGTGCCAGCAGTTACTCCTGGACAGGGCCTGAGGGCTATGGCTACACCTTC. It encodes CASSYSWTGPEGYGYTF. The V and J genes are TRBV6-2 or TRBV6-3 and TRBJ1-2; 8 nucleotides align to TRBD1. The CDR3 runs to 17 residues. V lost 0 bases to trimming and J lost 4 bases; unmatched junction nucleotides: 10. Germline V gene lookup returns CDR1 MNHEY and CDR2 SVGEGT.

This sequence joins TRBV29-1 and TRBJ2-7, with 9 bases aligning to TRBD1. V gave up 3 bases and J gave up 5 bases; unmatched junction bases: 5. The CDR3 covers 13 residues. Germline V gene lookup returns CDR1 SQVTM and CDR2 ANQGSEA. The CDR3 loop is CSVDGDRVNEQYF. CDR3 in DNA: TGCAGCGTTGACGGGGACAGGGTTAACGAGCAGTACTTC.

The rearrangement links TRBV7-2 to TRBJ1-1; D not resolved. The V end lost 6 bases, the J end lost 1 base, and 15 bases lay between the germline ends. Germline assignment: CDR1 SGHTA and CDR2 FQGNSA. The CDR3 spans 15 residues. CDR3 protein: CASRAWIEGNTEAFF. The CDR3 bases are TGTGCCAGCAGAGCTTGGATTGAGGGGAACACTGAAGCTTTCTTT.